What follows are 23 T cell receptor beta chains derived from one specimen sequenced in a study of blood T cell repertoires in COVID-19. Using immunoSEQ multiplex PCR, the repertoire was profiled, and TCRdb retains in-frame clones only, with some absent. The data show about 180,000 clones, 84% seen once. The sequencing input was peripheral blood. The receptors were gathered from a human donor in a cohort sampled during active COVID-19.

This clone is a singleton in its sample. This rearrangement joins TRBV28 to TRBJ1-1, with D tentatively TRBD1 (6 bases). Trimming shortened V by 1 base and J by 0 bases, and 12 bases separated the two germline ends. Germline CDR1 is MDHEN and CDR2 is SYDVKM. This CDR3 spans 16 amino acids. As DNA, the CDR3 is TGTGCCAGCAGTTTATATGCAGGGGACGTGAACACTGAAGCTTTCTTT. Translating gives CASSLYAGDVNTEAFF.

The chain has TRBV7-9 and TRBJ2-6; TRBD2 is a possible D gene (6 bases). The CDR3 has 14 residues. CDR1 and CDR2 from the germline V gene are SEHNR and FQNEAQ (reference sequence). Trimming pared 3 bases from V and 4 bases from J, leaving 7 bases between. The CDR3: CASSFRGGANVLTF. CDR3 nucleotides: TGTGCCAGCAGCTTCCGGGGGGGGGCCAACGTCCTGACTTTC.

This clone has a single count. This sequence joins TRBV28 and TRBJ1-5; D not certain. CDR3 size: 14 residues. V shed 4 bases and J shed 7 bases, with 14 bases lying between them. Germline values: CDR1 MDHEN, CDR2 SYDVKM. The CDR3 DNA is TGTGCCAGCAGTTCCCAAGCGCTGGCCCAGCCCCAGCATTTT. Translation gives CASSSQALAQPQHF.

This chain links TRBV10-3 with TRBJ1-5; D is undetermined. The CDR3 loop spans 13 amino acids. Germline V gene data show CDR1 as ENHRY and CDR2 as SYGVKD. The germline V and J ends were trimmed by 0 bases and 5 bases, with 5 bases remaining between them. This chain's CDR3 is CAISESGDQPQHF. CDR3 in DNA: TGTGCCATCAGTGAGTCAGGAGATCAGCCCCAGCATTTT.

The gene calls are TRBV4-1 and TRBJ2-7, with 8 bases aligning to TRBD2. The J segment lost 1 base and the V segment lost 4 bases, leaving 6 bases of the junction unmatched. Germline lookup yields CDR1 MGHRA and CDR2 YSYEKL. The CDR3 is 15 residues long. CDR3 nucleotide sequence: TGCGCCAGCAGCCCCGGGGGGGGGCGGTCCTACGAGCAGTACTTC. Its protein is CASSPGGGRSYEQYF.

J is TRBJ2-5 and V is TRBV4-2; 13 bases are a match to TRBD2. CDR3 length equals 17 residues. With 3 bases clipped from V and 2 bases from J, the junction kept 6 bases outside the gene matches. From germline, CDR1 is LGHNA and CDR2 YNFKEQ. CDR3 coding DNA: TGTGCCAGCAGCCAGGGGACTAGCGGGGAACATCAAGAGACCCAGTACTTC. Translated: CASSQGTSGEHQETQYF.

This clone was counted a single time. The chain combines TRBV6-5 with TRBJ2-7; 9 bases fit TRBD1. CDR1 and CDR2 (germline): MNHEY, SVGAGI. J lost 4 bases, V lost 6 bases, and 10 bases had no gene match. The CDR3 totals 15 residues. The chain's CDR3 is CASRRTRDREYEQYF. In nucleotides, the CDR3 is TGTGCCAGCAGACGGACACGGGACAGGGAGTACGAGCAGTACTTC.

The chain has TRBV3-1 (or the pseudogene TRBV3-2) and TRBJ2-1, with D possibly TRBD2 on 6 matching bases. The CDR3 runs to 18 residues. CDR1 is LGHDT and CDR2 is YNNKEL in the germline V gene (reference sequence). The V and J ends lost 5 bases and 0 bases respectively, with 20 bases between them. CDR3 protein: CASSDRQRGASSYNEQFF. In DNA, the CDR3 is TGTGCCAGCAGCGACCGGCAGCGCGGGGCGAGCTCCTACAATGAGCAGTTCTTC.

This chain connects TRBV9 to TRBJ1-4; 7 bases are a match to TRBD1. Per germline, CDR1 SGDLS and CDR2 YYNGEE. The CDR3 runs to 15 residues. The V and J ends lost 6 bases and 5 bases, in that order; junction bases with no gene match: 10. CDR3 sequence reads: CASNQGEPGNEKLFF. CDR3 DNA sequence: TGTGCCAGCAACCAGGGGGAACCGGGGAATGAAAAACTGTTTTTT.

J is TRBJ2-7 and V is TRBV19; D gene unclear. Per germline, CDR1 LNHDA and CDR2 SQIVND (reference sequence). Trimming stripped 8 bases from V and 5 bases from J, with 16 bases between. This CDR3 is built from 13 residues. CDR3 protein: CASALMISDEQYF. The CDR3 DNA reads TGTGCCAGTGCCTTGATGATAAGCGACGAGCAGTACTTC.

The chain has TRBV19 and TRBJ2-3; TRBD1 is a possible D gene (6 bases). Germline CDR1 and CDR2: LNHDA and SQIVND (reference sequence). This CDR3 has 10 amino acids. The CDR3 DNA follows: TGTGTGGGGGCCGAACCCCCGCAGTATTTT. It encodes CVGAEPPQYF.

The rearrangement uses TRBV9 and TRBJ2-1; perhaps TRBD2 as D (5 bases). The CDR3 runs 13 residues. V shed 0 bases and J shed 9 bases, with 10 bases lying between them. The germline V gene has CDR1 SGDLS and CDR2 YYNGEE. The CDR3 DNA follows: TGTGCCAGCAGCGTAGAGCCTAGCACTGAGCAGTTCTTC. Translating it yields CASSVEPSTEQFF.

The CDR3 nucleotides read TGTGCCAGCAGCCTACGAGAAAGCTATGGCTACACCTTC. This codes for CASSLRESYGYTF. This chain connects TRBV3-1 (or the pseudogene TRBV3-2) to TRBJ1-2; D is uncertain. V lost 4 bases, J lost 4 bases, and 10 bases lay in between. The CDR3 covers 13 residues. Germline CDR1 LGHDT, CDR2 YNNKEL (reference sequence).

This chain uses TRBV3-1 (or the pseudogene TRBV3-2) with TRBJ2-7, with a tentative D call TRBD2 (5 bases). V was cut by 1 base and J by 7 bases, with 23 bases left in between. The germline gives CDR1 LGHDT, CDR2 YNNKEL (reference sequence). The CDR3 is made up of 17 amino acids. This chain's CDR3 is CASSQVARVGGTGEQYF. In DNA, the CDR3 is TGTGCCAGCAGCCAAGTTGCGAGGGTTGGCGGTACGGGGGAGCAGTACTTC.

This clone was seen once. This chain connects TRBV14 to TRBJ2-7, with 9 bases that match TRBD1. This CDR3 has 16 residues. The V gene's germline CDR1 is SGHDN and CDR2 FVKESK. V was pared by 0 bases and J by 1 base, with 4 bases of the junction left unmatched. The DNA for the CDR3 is TGTGCCAGCAGCCAAGATCTGGGACAGGGTTCCTACGAGCAGTACTTC. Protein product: CASSQDLGQGSYEQYF.

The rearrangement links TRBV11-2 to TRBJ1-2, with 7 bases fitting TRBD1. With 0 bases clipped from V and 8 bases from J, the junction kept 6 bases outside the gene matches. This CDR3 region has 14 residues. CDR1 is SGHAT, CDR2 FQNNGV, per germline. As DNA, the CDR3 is TGTGCCAGCAGCTTAGATTTGAGGGGACAGGGCTACACCTTC. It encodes CASSLDLRGQGYTF.

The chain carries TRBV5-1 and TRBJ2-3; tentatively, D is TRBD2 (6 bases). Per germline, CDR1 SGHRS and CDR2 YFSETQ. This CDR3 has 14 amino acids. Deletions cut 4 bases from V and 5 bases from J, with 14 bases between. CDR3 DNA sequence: TGCGCCAGCAGCGGGACTCCCGTCCGAGATACGCAGTATTTT. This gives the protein CASSGTPVRDTQYF.

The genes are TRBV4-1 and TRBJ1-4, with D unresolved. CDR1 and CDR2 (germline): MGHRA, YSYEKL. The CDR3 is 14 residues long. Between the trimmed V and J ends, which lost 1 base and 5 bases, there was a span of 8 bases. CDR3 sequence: CASSQVLENEKLFF. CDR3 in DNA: TGCGCCAGCAGCCAAGTGCTAGAGAATGAAAAACTGTTTTTT.

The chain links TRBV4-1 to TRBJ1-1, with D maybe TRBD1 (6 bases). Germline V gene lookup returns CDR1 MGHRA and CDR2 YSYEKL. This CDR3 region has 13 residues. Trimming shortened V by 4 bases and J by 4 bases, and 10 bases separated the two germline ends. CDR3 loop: CASSPGAPTEAFF. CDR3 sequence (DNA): TGCGCCAGCAGCCCAGGGGCTCCCACTGAAGCTTTCTTT.

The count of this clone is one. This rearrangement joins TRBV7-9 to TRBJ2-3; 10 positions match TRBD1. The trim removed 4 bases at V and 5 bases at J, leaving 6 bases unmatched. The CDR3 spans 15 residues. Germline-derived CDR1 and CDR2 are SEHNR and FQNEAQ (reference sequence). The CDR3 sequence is CASSSQTGGVDTQYF. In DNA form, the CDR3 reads TGTGCCAGCAGCTCGCAGACAGGGGGCGTAGATACGCAGTATTTT.

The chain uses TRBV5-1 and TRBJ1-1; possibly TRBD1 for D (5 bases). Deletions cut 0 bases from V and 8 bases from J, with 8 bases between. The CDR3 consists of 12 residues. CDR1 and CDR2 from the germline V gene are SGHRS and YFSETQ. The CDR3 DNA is TGCGCCAGCAGCTTGGCCCAGGGCGAAGCTTTCTTT. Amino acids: CASSLAQGEAFF.

The CDR3 spells CSVEFFGNEQFF. The CDR3 coding sequence is TGCAGCGTTGAATTTTTCGGCAATGAGCAGTTCTTC. The gene calls are TRBV29-1 and TRBJ2-1; D remains unclear. Germline lookup yields CDR1 SQVTM and CDR2 ANQGSEA. The CDR3 is made up of 12 amino acids. The ends were cut back, 2 bases at V and 6 bases at J, with 8 bases in the middle.

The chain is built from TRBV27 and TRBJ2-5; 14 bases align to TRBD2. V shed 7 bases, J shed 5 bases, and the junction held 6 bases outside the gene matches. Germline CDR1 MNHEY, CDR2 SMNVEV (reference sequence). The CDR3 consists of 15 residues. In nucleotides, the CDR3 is TGTGCCAGCACCCGGACTAGCGGGGGGTGGGAGACCCAGTACTTC. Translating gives CASTRTSGGWETQYF.